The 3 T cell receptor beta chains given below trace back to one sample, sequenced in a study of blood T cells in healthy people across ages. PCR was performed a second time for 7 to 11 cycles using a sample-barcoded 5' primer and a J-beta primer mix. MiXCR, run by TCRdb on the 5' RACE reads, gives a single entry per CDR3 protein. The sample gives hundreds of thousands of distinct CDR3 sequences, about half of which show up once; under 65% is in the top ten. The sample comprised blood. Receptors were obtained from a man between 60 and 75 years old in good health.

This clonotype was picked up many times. This CDR3 reads CASSRKAGGPTDTQYF. The CDR3 bases are TGTGCCAGCAGCCGTAAAGCGGGAGGGCCTACAGATACGCAGTATTTT. The chain recombines TRBV3-1 with TRBJ2-3; 10 nucleotides agree with TRBD2. Germline loops: CDR1 LGHDT, CDR2 YNNKEL (reference sequence). This CDR3 has 16 amino acids. After removal of 4 bases from V and 3 bases from J, the junction contained 7 bases not matched to a gene.

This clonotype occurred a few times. The CDR3 bases are TGTGCCAGCAGTCCCGGCGGGGCATCAAACTACGAGCAGTACTTC. Translation gives CASSPGGASNYEQYF. The rearrangement joins TRBV28 to TRBJ2-7; possible D gene TRBD2, 6 bases. Germline loops: CDR1 MDHEN, CDR2 SYDVKM. The CDR3 is 15 amino acids. Trimming took 5 bases from V and 3 from J, leaving 17 bases between them.

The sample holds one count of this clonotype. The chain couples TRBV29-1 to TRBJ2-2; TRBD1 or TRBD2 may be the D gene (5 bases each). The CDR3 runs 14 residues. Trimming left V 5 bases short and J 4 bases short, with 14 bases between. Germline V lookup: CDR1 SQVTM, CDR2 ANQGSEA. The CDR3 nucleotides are TGCAGCGTTAATCCAGGGACGGGCACCGGGGAGCTGTTTTTT. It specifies CSVNPGTGTGELFF.